The 14 T cell receptor beta chains listed next were all sequenced from one sample in a study of cytomegalovirus exposure and HLA in healthy donors. The PCR ran on 60 Vbeta and 13 Jbeta primers. Produced via immunoSEQ multiplex PCR; TCRdb's table is partial and in-frame only. The sample carries approximately 140,000 clones, more than 60% recorded once. Sequenced input: PBMCs. Source of these receptors: a male donor in good health and CMV-seronegative.

CDR3 sequence (DNA): TGTGCCAGCAGTGAAGCCCGCAGGGGCGGTCAGCCCCAGCATTTT. Protein product: CASSEARRGGQPQHF. The chain links TRBV2 to TRBJ1-5; D might be TRBD1 (6 bases). CDR1 SNHLY and CDR2 FYNNEI come from the germline V gene. Trimming cost V 0 bases and J 6 bases, with 12 bases left between them. The CDR3 contains 15 residues. Complete variable domain (other parts from reference TRBV2 and TRBJ1-5): EPEVTQTPSHQVTQMGQEVILRCVPISNHLYFYWYRQILGQKVEFLVSFYNNEISEKSEIFDDQFSVERPDGSNFTLKIRSTKLEDSAMYFCASSEARRGGQPQHFGDGTRLSIL.

This chain connects TRBV30 to TRBJ2-3; TRBD2 agrees at 8 bases. There are 16 residues in the CDR3. V lost 2 bases, J lost 1 base, and 8 bases stayed unmatched. Germline V gene lookup returns CDR1 GTSNPN and CDR2 SVGIG (reference sequence). The CDR3 DNA sequence: TGTGCCTGGAGTCGCGGGGGGACCAGAGGCACAGATACGCAGTATTTT. Translating it yields CAWSRGGTRGTDTQYF.

The V and J genes are TRBV6-5 and TRBJ1-5, with D maybe TRBD1 (6 bases). CDR1 is MNHEY and CDR2 is SVGAGI in the germline V gene. With 4 bases removed from V and 6 bases from J, the gap between germline ends came to 16 bases. This CDR3 has 15 residues. CDR3 sequence: CASSSMGAVAQPQHF. CDR3 coding DNA: TGTGCCAGCAGTTCCATGGGGGCTGTCGCTCAGCCCCAGCATTTT.

This sequence joins TRBV10-1 and TRBJ2-3, with D maybe TRBD2 (6 bases). Germline-derived CDR1 and CDR2 are WNHNN and SYGVQD (reference sequence). V lost 7 bases and J lost 2, with 13 bases in between. The CDR3 totals 14 residues. Written as DNA, the CDR3 is TGCGCCAGCAAAAGGGACTTACTCACAGATACGCAGTATTTT. This gives the protein CASKRDLLTDTQYF.

V and J are TRBV30 and TRBJ2-5, with 8 nucleotides matching TRBD1. The CDR3 covers 15 residues. Germline CDR1 is GTSNPN and CDR2 is SVGIG (reference sequence). The V and J ends lost 1 base and 5 bases, in that order; junction bases with no gene match: 9. CDR3 loop: CAWSALRGLGETQYF. CDR3 nucleotide sequence: TGTGCCTGGAGTGCCCTCAGGGGGCTGGGGGAGACCCAGTACTTC.

The genes are TRBV9 and TRBJ1-6; TRBD1 might be the D (5 bases). Germline V gene sequence: CDR1 SGDLS, CDR2 YYNGEE. Trimming left V 0 bases short and J 7 bases short, with 17 bases between. CDR3 size: 17 residues. CDR3 amino acids: CASSVGVRGRWNSPLHF. In nucleotides, the CDR3 is TGTGCCAGCAGCGTAGGGGTTCGGGGGAGATGGAATTCACCCCTCCACTTT.

The V gene is TRBV5-6, the J gene TRBJ2-7; 9 positions agree with TRBD2. The germline gives CDR1 SGHDT, CDR2 YYEEEE. V shed 4 bases and J 5 bases; nucleotides not matched to a gene: 19. The CDR3 runs to 18 residues. The CDR3 DNA follows: TGTGCCAGCAGCACACCCTTGATGAGCGGGGGGTACCCTAACGAGCAGTACTTC. This encodes CASSTPLMSGGYPNEQYF.

Notes on this clone: In the same sample, other DNA sequences code for this CDR3. V gene TRBV19 combines with J gene TRBJ1-6, with D possibly matching TRBD1 (6 bases). This CDR3 is built from 17 residues. Germline-derived CDR1 and CDR2 are LNHDA and SQIVND (reference sequence). V was pared by 3 bases and J by 0 bases, with 12 bases between. CDR3 in amino acids: CASSIGQGSSYNSPLHF. The CDR3 DNA reads as TGTGCCAGTAGTATCGGCCAGGGGAGCTCCTATAATTCACCCCTCCACTTT.

V and J are TRBV5-4 and TRBJ2-4; TRBD1 matches 8 bases. Germline V CDR1 and CDR2: SGHNT, YYREEE (reference sequence). J lost 3 bases, V lost 0 bases, and 14 bases had no gene match. CDR3 length equals 19 residues. The CDR3: CASSLALTSTGADKNIQYF. DNA for the CDR3: TGTGCCAGCAGCTTGGCCCTCACCTCGACAGGGGCAGACAAAAACATTCAGTACTTC. The full variable domain, its missing parts supplied by reference TRBV5-4 and TRBJ2-4, is ETGVTQSPTHLIKTRGQQVTLRCSSQSGHNTVSWYQQALGQGPQFIFQYYREEENGRGNFPPRFSGLQFPNYSSELNVNALELDDSALYLCASSLALTSTGADKNIQYFGAGTRLSVL.

This clone was seen a few times. The rearrangement joins TRBV7-2 to TRBJ2-3, with D possibly matching TRBD2 (6 bases). Deletions cut 5 bases from V and 8 bases from J, with 14 bases between. This CDR3 spans 13 amino acids. CDR1 and CDR2 from the germline V gene are SGHTA and FQGNSA. The CDR3 DNA sequence: TGTGCCAGCAGCCCGGAGGGCGGAGGTACGCAGTATTTT. Translation gives CASSPEGGGTQYF.

This chain links TRBV5-4 with TRBJ1-2; 8 bases are shared with TRBD1. The CDR3 runs 12 residues. The V gene end was trimmed by 4 bases and the J gene end by 8 bases; junction bases not matched to a gene: 4. CDR1 is SGHNT, CDR2 YYREEE, per germline (reference sequence). The CDR3, as DNA: TGTGCCAGCAGCCGGGGACAGGAGGGCTACACCTTC. Translating it yields CASSRGQEGYTF.

This clone was detected a few times. The chain links TRBV10-3 to TRBJ2-7; 7 bases align to TRBD2. Looked up from germline, CDR1 is ENHRY and CDR2 is SYGVKD. This CDR3 has 14 amino acids. J gave up 4 bases and V 8 bases, and 11 bases lay outside the gene matches. The CDR3 reads CAIARDYPSYEQYF. The DNA of the CDR3 is TGTGCCATCGCTCGGGACTATCCTTCTTACGAGCAGTACTTC.

The gene calls are TRBV9 and TRBJ2-3; 9 bases are a match to TRBD1. The V segment lost 0 bases and the J segment 3 bases; nucleotides outside the gene matches: 5. Germline V gene lookup returns CDR1 SGDLS and CDR2 YYNGEE. This CDR3 is built from 16 residues. The CDR3 here is CASSVGVGQGTDTQYF. The CDR3 nucleotides are TGTGCCAGCAGCGTAGGAGTAGGACAGGGGACAGATACGCAGTATTTT.

V usage is TRBV7-9 and J usage is TRBJ2-5; a possible D gene is TRBD2 (6 bases). CDR3 size: 14 residues. The germline V and J ends were trimmed by 3 bases and 5 bases, with 13 bases remaining between them. The V gene's germline CDR1 is SEHNR and CDR2 FQNEAQ (reference sequence). The CDR3 spells CASSFWEGRETQYF. In DNA form, the CDR3 reads TGTGCCAGCAGCTTCTGGGAAGGGAGGGAGACCCAGTACTTC.